The following is a TCR beta chain sequence with its context. This specimen comes from a study of shared clonotypes between healthy human individuals. The V gene's germline CDR1 is MNHNS and CDR2 SASEGT. V lost 4 bases to trimming and J lost 3 bases, with 21 bases between them. This CDR3 is built from 17 residues. Assay used: immunoSEQ multiplex PCR; TCRdb lists only in-frame clones, some missing. The table has around 320,000 clones, 87% seen once. The clonotype originates from a man aged 18 to 29 in good health. The sequenced sample consisted of memory CD8+ T cells sorted from blood. Indicated subset: CD45RO+ cells pooled with CCR7-negative TemRA cells. V usage is TRBV6-1 and J usage is TRBJ1-1, with D perhaps matching TRBD1 (6 bases). The CDR3 here is CASSVHGTPMRDTEAFF. Here the CDR3 DNA reads TGTGCCAGCAGTGTCCACGGGACACCGATGCGGGACACTGAAGCTTTCTTT.